Listed below are T cell receptor beta chains from one sample, sequenced in a study of shared clonotypes between healthy human individuals. Profiling relied on immunoSEQ multiplex PCR, and the TCRdb table lists in-frame clones only, not all of them. The sample shows roughly 2,500,000 clones, 90% to 95% of them seen only once. The specimen was naive CD4+ T cells from PBMCs. These receptors were collected from a man aged 18 to 29 in good health. Some clones in this sample may be carry-over from other donors' samples. Each CDR3 is given without its conserved first and last residue.

TRBV25-1	TRBJ1-2	ASSPGPGALANYGYT
TRBV5-1	TRBJ2-5	ASRPDRGSQETQY
TRBV28	TRBJ1-5	ASSFPRIPGQGRSSNQPQH
TRBV19	TRBJ2-3	ASRRTGSFGDTQY
TRBV28	TRBJ1-3	ASSSRTGNTIY
TRBV6-1	TRBJ2-1	ASSSLMGYEQF
TRBV5-4	TRBJ2-1	ASSPRSGQGSSEQF
TRBV13	TRBJ1-1	ASSIKWGEAF
TRBV5-8	TRBJ1-3	ASSLWGALGNTIY
TRBV28	TRBJ2-7	ATNKGLEQY
TRBV28	TRBJ1-5	ASSLRPQGGYNQPQH
TRBV5-4	TRBJ2-3	ASSLGPSLGTDTQY
TRBV28	TRBJ1-2	ASSLHRGGSGYT
TRBV28	TRBJ2-7	ASRLTGLSYEQY
TRBV28	TRBJ1-2	ASSLNFRGDYGYT
TRBV7-9	TRBJ2-1	ASSVQPGYNEQF
TRBV4-1	TRBJ1-2	ASSQDRDSRFYGYT
TRBV27	TRBJ1-1	ASSLLGGLANTEAF
TRBV15	TRBJ2-1	ATSRDLLNEQF
TRBV7-9	TRBJ2-7	ASSPGTGLSYEQY
TRBV9	TRBJ1-5	ASSARGGNQPQH
TRBV18	TRBJ1-4	ASSSSTMNEKLF
TRBV9	TRBJ2-7	ASSAGLAGYEQY
TRBV28	TRBJ1-1	ASSPGTAEGEAF
TRBV7-3	TRBJ2-3	ASSLGLAGGTDTQY
TRBV5-1	TRBJ2-1	ASSLISNEQF
TRBV10-3	TRBJ1-3	AISGQTSGNTIY
TRBV5-5	TRBJ2-5	ASSLVQETQY
TRBV11-2	TRBJ1-1	ASSLEVGEAF
TRBV19	TRBJ1-1	ASSNGQGYTEAF
TRBV2	TRBJ2-6	ASRQHSGANVLT
TRBV12-5	TRBJ2-5	ASGTKQTTSGKETQY
TRBV6-5	TRBJ1-1	ASSSQGANTEAF
TRBV29-1	TRBJ2-1	SVRTGYNEQF
TRBV5-1	TRBJ2-3	ASSEGASTDTQY
TRBV6-5	TRBJ1-1	ASSYSGRDTEAF
TRBV9	TRBJ2-7	ASSVAGTSVYEQY
TRBV6-1	TRBJ1-2	ASSEAWASGGYT
TRBV6-5	TRBJ2-3	ASSYLRSGSGDTQY
TRBV29-1	TRBJ2-1	SVRLAGGINEQF
TRBV19	TRBJ1-4	ATMGAGGREKLF
TRBV7-6	TRBJ1-5	ASSLEDRQPQH
TRBV7-6	TRBJ1-6	ASSPGTDYNSPLH
TRBV5-6	TRBJ2-3	ASSTLTSADTQY
TRBV6-5	TRBJ1-1	ATCGVEGTEAF